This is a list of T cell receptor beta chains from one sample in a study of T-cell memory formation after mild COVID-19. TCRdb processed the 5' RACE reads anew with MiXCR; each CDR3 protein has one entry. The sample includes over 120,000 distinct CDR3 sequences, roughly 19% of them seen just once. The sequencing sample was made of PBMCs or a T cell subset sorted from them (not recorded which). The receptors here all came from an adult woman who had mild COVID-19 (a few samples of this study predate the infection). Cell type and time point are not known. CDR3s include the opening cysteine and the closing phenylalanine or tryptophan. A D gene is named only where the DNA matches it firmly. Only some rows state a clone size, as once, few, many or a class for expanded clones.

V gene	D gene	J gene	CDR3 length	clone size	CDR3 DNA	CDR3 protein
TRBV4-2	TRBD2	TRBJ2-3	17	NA	TGTGCCAGCAGCCAGGGACTAGCGGGTAGTTTGACAGATACGCAGTATTTT	CASSQGLAGSLTDTQYF
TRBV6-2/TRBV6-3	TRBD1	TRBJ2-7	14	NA	TGTGCCAGCAGTCCCGGGACAGGGGTGGACGAGCAGTACTTC	CASSPGTGVDEQYF
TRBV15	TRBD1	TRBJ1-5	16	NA	TGTGCCACCAGGTCCGGTCAGGGGGCTGGTAATCAGCCCCAGCATTTT	CATRSGQGAGNQPQHF
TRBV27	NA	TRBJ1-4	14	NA	TGTGCCAGCAGCCCCGACAGGCCGGGGGAAAAACTGTTTTTT	CASSPDRPGEKLFF
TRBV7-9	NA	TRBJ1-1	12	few	TGTGCCAGCAGTCCAGGGATCACTGAAGCTTTCTTT	CASSPGITEAFF
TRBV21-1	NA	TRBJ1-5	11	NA	TGTGCCAGCAGGAAGAAGGGGCCCCAGCATTTT	CASRKKGPQHF
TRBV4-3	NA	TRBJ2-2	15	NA	TGCGCCAGCAGCCAAGAGCTATTGCGGACCGGGGAGCTGTTTTTT	CASSQELLRTGELFF
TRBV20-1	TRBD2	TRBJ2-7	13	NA	TGCAGTGCTTGGACTAGCGTTACCTACGAGCAGTACTTC	CSAWTSVTYEQYF
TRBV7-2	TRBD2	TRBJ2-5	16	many	TGTGCCAGCAGCTTAGTTTTTACGGGGGGGGAGGCGGCCCAGTACTTC	CASSLVFTGGEAAQYF
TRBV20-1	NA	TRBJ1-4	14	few	TGCAGTGCCTTATCACGTCAAAAGGATGAAAAACTGTTTTTT	CSALSRQKDEKLFF
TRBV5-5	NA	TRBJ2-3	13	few	TGTGCCAGCAGCTTCTGGGGCACAGATACGCAGTATTTT	CASSFWGTDTQYF
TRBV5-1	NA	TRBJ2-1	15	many	TGCGCCAGCAGCTCACAGGGATACCCCTACAATGAGCAGTTCTTC	CASSSQGYPYNEQFF
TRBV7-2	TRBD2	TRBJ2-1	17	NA	TGTGCCAGCAGCTTACGGCTAGCGGGGATCTCCTACAATGAGCAGTTCTTC	CASSLRLAGISYNEQFF
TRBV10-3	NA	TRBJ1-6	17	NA	TGTGCCATCAGTGAGTCGCCGAGGAGCTCCTATAATTCACCCCTCCACTTT	CAISESPRSSYNSPLHF
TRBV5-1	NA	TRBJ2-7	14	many	TGCGCCAGCAGCTGGAGTAGCGGAAACTACGAGCAGTACTTC	CASSWSSGNYEQYF
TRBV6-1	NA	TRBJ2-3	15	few	TGTGCCAGCAGTGAATCTGACAGCAGCACAGATACGCAGTATTTT	CASSESDSSTDTQYF
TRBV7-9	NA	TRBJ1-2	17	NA	TGTGCCAGCAGCTTCCGGGACAACAAAGCCAACATCTATGGCTACACCTTC	CASSFRDNKANIYGYTF
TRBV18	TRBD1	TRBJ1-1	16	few	TGTGCCAGCTCACTCCAACTCAGGGGGCGCGAGGGTGAAGCTTTCTTT	CASSLQLRGREGEAFF
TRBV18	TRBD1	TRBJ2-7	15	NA	TGTGCCAGCTCACTCGGGGGGACAGGGCGCGGCGAGCAGTACTTC	CASSLGGTGRGEQYF
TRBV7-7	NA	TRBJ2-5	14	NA	TGTGCCAGCAGCCTCGACAGGACCCAAGAGACCCAGTACTTC	CASSLDRTQETQYF
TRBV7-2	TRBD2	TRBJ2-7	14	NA	TGTGCCAGCAGCCCGAGGACTAGTATCCACGAGCAGTACTTC	CASSPRTSIHEQYF
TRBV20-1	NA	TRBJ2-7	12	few	TGCAGTGCTAGAGGGACAACCTACGAGCAGTACTTC	CSARGTTYEQYF
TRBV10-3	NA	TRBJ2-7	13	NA	TGTGCCATCAGTGAGCCGGGTTCGGGAGAGCAGTACTTC	CAISEPGSGEQYF
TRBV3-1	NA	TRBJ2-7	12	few	TGTGCCAGCAGCCAAAGCAGGTACGAGCAGTACTTC	CASSQSRYEQYF
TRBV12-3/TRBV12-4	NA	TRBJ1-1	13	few	TGTGCCAGCAGTTTAGGAGGACAGCATGAAGCTTTCTTT	CASSLGGQHEAFF
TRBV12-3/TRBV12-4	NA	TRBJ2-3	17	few	TGTGCCAGCAGCCATCTAATCGGTGCTACTAGCACAGATACGCAGTATTTT	CASSHLIGATSTDTQYF
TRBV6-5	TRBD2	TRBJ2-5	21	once	TGTGCCAGCAGCCTTAAGAGCCCCAGGCTAGCGGGGGGATTCCTCCAAGAGACCCAGTACTTC	CASSLKSPRLAGGFLQETQYF
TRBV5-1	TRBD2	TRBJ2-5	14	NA	TGCGCCAGCAGCTCCCCGACGGGGGGGGAGACCCAGTACTTC	CASSSPTGGETQYF
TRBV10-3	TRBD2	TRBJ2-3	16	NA	TGTGCCATCAGTGAGTACGAAGCGGGATCCACAGATACGCAGTATTTT	CAISEYEAGSTDTQYF
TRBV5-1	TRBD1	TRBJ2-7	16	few	TGCGCCAGCAGCTTGATTGTGGGGACAGGGCCCTACGAGCAGTACTTC	CASSLIVGTGPYEQYF
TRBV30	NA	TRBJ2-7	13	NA	TGTGCCTGGAGTCTTGGTTGGGGCTACGAGCAGTACTTC	CAWSLGWGYEQYF
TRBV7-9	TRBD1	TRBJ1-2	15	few	TGTGCCAGCAGCTACGGACAGGGGGCCAGCTATGGCTACACCTTC	CASSYGQGASYGYTF
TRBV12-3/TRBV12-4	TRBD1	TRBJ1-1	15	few	TGTGCCAGCAGTTCCCCGACAGGGGGGCGGACTGAAGCTTTCTTT	CASSSPTGGRTEAFF
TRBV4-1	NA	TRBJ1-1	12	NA	TGCGCCAGCAGCCAAGTCGGAGGAAGAGCTTTCTTT	CASSQVGGRAFF
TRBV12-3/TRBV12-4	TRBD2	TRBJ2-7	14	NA	TGTGCCAGCCTAGCGGGGGACAAACCCTACGAGCAGTACTTC	CASLAGDKPYEQYF
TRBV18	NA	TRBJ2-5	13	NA	TGTGCCAGCTCACCGAGGCAGGAAGAGACCCAGTACTTC	CASSPRQEETQYF
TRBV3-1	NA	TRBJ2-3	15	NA	TGTGCCAGCAGCCTTCTCGCGGGAATCACAGATACGCAGTATTTT	CASSLLAGITDTQYF
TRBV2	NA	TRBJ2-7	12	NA	TGTGCCAGCAGCGCAGGAGGGTACGAGCAGTACTTC	CASSAGGYEQYF
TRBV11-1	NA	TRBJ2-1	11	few	TGTGCCTACGGCGGGGCTGGCGAGCAGTTCTTC	CAYGGAGEQFF
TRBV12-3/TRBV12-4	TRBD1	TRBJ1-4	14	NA	TGTGCCAGCACCATACAGGGGATTAATGAAAAACTGTTTTTT	CASTIQGINEKLFF